This TCR beta chain was retrieved from a study of blood T cell repertoires in COVID-19. Study as a whole: Donors in the United States, Italy and Spain gave samples during acute or convalescent COVID-19. T cells, B-cell-depleted T cells, or PBMCs supplied cDNA or gDNA.

In the authors' workflow: Amplification with reference gene primers provided the estimates of nucleated cell counts. The assay was immunoSEQ multiplex PCR, and TCRdb's table has in-frame clones only and misses some. V and J calls plus clone size are reproduced from that table; the DNA served to infer D and trimming. The sample has about 19,000 clones; 75% to 90% are singletons. This CDR3 region has 14 residues. V was trimmed by 2 bases and J by 4 bases, leaving 13 bases between them. Germline V CDR1 and CDR2: SGHRS, YFSETQ. The material sequenced was peripheral blood. The chain carries TRBV5-1 and TRBJ2-7; D might be TRBD1 (5 bases). This clonotype originated in a human donor in a cohort sampled during active COVID-19. The CDR3 region has the DNA TGCGCCAGCAGCTTAAGGCGCAGGGAATACGAGCAGTACTTC. The encoded protein is CASSLRRREYEQYF.